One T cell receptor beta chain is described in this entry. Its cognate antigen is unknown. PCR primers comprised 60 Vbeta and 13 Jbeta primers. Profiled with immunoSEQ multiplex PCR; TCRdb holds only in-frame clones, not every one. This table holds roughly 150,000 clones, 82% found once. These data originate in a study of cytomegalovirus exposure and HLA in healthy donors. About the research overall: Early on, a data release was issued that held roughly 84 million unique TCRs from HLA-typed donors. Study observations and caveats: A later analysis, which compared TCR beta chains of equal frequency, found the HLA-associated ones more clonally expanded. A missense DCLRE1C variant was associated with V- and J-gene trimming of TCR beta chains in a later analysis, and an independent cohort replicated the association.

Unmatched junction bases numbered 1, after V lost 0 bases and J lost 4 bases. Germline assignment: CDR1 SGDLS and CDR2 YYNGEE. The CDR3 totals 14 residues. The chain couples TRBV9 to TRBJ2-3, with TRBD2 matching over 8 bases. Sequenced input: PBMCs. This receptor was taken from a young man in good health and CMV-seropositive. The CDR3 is CASSVAGGADTQYF. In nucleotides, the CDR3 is TGTGCCAGCAGCGTAGCCGGGGGGGCAGATACGCAGTATTTT.